This TCR beta chain was sequenced in a study of T cells after yellow fever vaccination. For the study at large: When fractions had low cell numbers, they were prepared with SMART-Seq v4 Ultra Low Input. Study results and caveats: A minor fraction of clonotypes spanned both CD4 and CD8 compartments. Booster sampling recovered most clones from primary vaccination (approximately 97% CD4, roughly 86% CD8). Within FACS-sorted repertoires, abundant clonotypes contaminating from the bulk population could be present.

This clonotype was seen at least ten times. Its antigen is still unknown. There are 15 residues in the CDR3. The junction had 10 bases not matched to a gene; V was cut back by 6 bases and J by 7 bases. Germline V gives CDR1 MNHEY, CDR2 SVGEGT. TCRdb processed the 5' RACE reads anew with MiXCR; each CDR3 protein has one entry. The sample lists 70,000 or so distinct CDR3 sequences, 5.5% to 7.5% occurring once. The V call is TRBV6-2 or TRBV6-3, the J call TRBJ2-4; 9 bases are shared with TRBD1. The sequence came from a man younger than 30 who received the YFV17D yellow fever vaccine. This specimen was CD4+ T cells sorted from PBMCs, taken less than 16 days after the first yellow fever vaccination. DNA of the CDR3: TGTGCCAGCAGGAATTACCGGGACAGGGACAACATTCAGTACTTC. Its protein is CASRNYRDRDNIQYF.